This T cell receptor (beta chain) is from a study of CD8 T cells in ankylosing spondylitis. The CDR3 runs to 15 residues. Germline CDR1 reads MGHDK; CDR2 reads SYGVNS. The trim removed 5 bases at V and 2 bases at J, leaving 8 bases unmatched. Study-wide points: Some motif variants were previously reported in reactive arthritis synovial fluid and blood. Typical of ankylosing spondylitis blood, it appeared, was a TCR beta motif of several highly homologous variants.

This clonotype was counted only a few times. The antigen is undetermined. TCRdb passed the 5' RACE reads through MiXCR, listing each CDR3 protein once. The repertoire has around 340,000 distinct CDR3 sequences, around 15% of them found once; the top ten carry 1.1%. This clonotype originated in a male donor with ankylosing spondylitis or in good health (not recorded which). Sequenced material: blood, either unsorted or a sorted T cell fraction (not recorded which). The chain employs TRBV25-1 and TRBJ1-1, with 7 positions matching TRBD1. For the CDR3, the DNA is TGTGCCAGCAGTTCAACAGGGGCCGCTAACACTGAAGCTTTCTTT. As protein: CASSSTGAANTEAFF.